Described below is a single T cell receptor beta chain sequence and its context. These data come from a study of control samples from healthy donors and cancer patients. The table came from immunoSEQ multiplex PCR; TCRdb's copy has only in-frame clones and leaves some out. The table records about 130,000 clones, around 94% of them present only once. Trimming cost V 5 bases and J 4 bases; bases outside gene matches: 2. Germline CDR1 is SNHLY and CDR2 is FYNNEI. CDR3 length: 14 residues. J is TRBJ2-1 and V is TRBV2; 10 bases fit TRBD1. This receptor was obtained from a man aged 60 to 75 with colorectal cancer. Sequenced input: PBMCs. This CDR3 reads CASSRDRGYNEQFF. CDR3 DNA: TGTGCCAGCAGTCGGGACAGGGGATACAATGAGCAGTTCTTC.